The 24 T cell receptor beta chains below all came from one sample that was sequenced in a study of T cells in Graves' hyperthyroidism and ophthalmopathy. Using RNA transcripts as the source, TCR beta CDR3 regions were amplified. Initially, a first-round RT-PCR of the TCR CDR3 employed the HTBI primer set. TCRdb reanalysed the multiplex PCR reads using MiXCR and keeps one entry per CDR3 protein. The sample lists 400,000 to 600,000 distinct CDR3 sequences; roughly 20% were seen once. Sequenced sample: blood. The receptors come from a man younger than 35 with Graves' hyperthyroidism.

This clonotype has only a few counts. The rearrangement joins TRBV18 to TRBJ2-7, with 9 positions matching TRBD1. Trimming at V came to 3 bases and at J to 3 bases, leaving 6 bases not matched to a gene. The length of the CDR3 is 15 residues. The germline V gene has CDR1 KGHSH and CDR2 LQKENI. The CDR3 loop reads CASSPSGTGFYEQYF. In DNA form, the CDR3 reads TGTGCCAGCTCACCTTCCGGGACAGGGTTCTACGAGCAGTACTTC.

This chain joins TRBV3-1 and TRBJ2-7; the D call may be TRBD1 or TRBD2 (5 bases each). The CDR3 totals 14 residues. V was pared by 4 bases and J by 6 bases, with 16 bases between. CDR1 and CDR2 (germline): LGHDT, YNNKEL (reference sequence). In DNA, the CDR3 is TGTGCCAGCAGCCCCCACCGGGGCTCTGGCGAGCAGTACTTC. Amino acid sequence: CASSPHRGSGEQYF.

In this sample, this clonotype turned up many times. The CDR3 sequence: CASSLDQGGTEAFF. DNA for the CDR3: TGTGCCAGCAGCTTAGATCAAGGGGGAACTGAAGCTTTCTTT. This rearrangement joins TRBV7-6 to TRBJ1-1; a weak D match, TRBD1 (6 bases). V was clipped by 1 base and J by 5 bases, with 11 bases between them. The CDR3 length is 14 residues. Germline V gives CDR1 SGHVS, CDR2 FNYEAQ.

To note about this clonotype: The CDR3 carries no conserved terminal phenylalanine or tryptophan, so it likely arises from a read error. V usage is TRBV7-2 and J usage is TRBJ1-1; D gene uncertain. V gave up 1 base and J gave up 7 bases, with 7 bases separating them. The CDR3 sequence is 12 residues long. The germline gives CDR1 SGHTA, CDR2 FQGNSA. CDR3: CASSLEVGEAFL. In nucleotides, the CDR3 is TGTGCCAGCAGCTTAGAAGTCGGTGAAGCTTTCCTT.

This clonotype has only a few counts. In DNA form, the CDR3 reads TGTGCCAGCTCACCACCGAGCAGGGGGCCTTATGGCTACACCTTC. Translated: CASSPPSRGPYGYTF. V and J are TRBV18 and TRBJ1-2; 8 nucleotides line up with TRBD1. The CDR3 has 15 amino acids. From germline, CDR1 is KGHSH and CDR2 LQKENI. The V and J ends lost 0 bases and 5 bases, in that order; junction bases with no gene match: 5.

This clonotype occurred many times. V usage is TRBV12-3 or TRBV12-4 and J usage is TRBJ1-1, with TRBD1 as a possible D gene (5 bases). This CDR3 contains 12 residues. Trimming pared 10 bases from V and 0 bases from J, leaving 9 bases between. CDR3 nucleotide sequence: TGTGCCACCAAGGACATGAACACTGAAGCTTTCTTT. Translated, it gives CATKDMNTEAFF.

This clonotype was seen at least ten times. This rearrangement joins TRBV11-2 to TRBJ1-6; D perhaps matches TRBD1 (6 bases). From germline, CDR1 is SGHAT and CDR2 FQNNGV. The CDR3 extends over 14 amino acids. V was clipped by 2 bases and J by 10 bases, with 12 bases between them. CDR3: CASSLNRAASPLHF. DNA for the CDR3: TGTGCCAGCAGCTTAAACAGGGCGGCCTCACCCCTCCACTTT.

The CDR3 region has the DNA TGTGCCAGCAGTAAGGGGGCGCTTGGTGTCACTGAAGCTTTCTTT. Encoded protein: CASSKGALGVTEAFF. The chain joins TRBV6-2 or TRBV6-3 to TRBJ1-1, with 7 positions matching TRBD1. Germline V lookup: CDR1 MNHEY, CDR2 SVGEGT. V shed 5 bases, J shed 4 bases, and the junction held 10 bases outside the gene matches. This CDR3 spans 15 amino acids.

This clonotype was detected ten times or more. The J gene is TRBJ1-1, the V gene TRBV11-3; the D is unclear. V lost 4 bases and J 7 bases, leaving 16 bases between the germline ends. The germline CDR1 and CDR2 sequences are SGHNT and YENEEA. There are 14 residues in the CDR3. CDR3 in DNA: TGTGCCAGCAGCTCAATTGGACGTACCTTTGAAGCTTTCTTT. Encoded protein: CASSSIGRTFEAFF.

The rearrangement links TRBV5-1 to TRBJ1-2, with 11 bases matching TRBD1. The CDR3 loop spans 14 amino acids. Germline assignment: CDR1 SGHRS and CDR2 YFSETQ. The junction had 3 bases not matched to a gene; V was cut back by 4 bases and J by 4 bases. The CDR3 loop is CASSVDRGPYGYTF. DNA of the CDR3: TGCGCCAGCAGCGTGGACAGGGGGCCCTATGGCTACACCTTC.

The chain is built from TRBV28 and TRBJ1-1; D uncertain. The CDR3 covers 11 residues. V shed 5 bases and J shed 6 bases, with 7 bases lying between them. The germline gives CDR1 MDHEN, CDR2 SYDVKM. The CDR3 coding sequence is TGTGCCAGCAGTCTCCCTTCTGAAGCTTTCTTT. Translating it yields CASSLPSEAFF.

With respect to this clonotype: A much larger clone differs from this one at a single base, so this may be a read error. The rearrangement links TRBV28 to TRBJ1-1; D is possibly TRBD1 (6 bases). Germline CDR1 and CDR2: MDHEN and SYDVKM. The CDR3 extends over 14 amino acids. The CDR3 nucleotides read TGTGCCAGCAGCCGAGGGGGGGGAAACACTGAAGCTTGCTTT. Translation gives CASSRGGGNTEACF.

Many counts were recorded for this clonotype. The genes are TRBV6-2 or TRBV6-3 and TRBJ1-2; TRBD1 agrees at 10 bases. J was trimmed by 8 bases and V by 6 bases; bases with no gene match: 9. Germline CDR1 is MNHEY and CDR2 is SVGEGT. The CDR3 totals 14 residues. CDR3: CASRPGGQGVGYTF. CDR3 DNA: TGTGCCAGCAGACCAGGTGGACAGGGGGTCGGCTACACCTTC.

This clonotype came up a few times. The CDR3 nucleotides are TGTGCCAGCAGCTCAGGACAGGGGCCCCTCCATAACTATGGCTACACCTTC. Protein product: CASSSGQGPLHNYGYTF. The rearrangement uses TRBV11-1 and TRBJ1-2, with 9 bases fitting TRBD1. Per the germline V gene, CDR1 is SGHAT and CDR2 is FQDESV (reference sequence). The V gene end was trimmed by 4 bases and the J gene end by 1 base; junction bases not matched to a gene: 10. CDR3 size: 17 residues.

This clonotype was counted at least ten times. The chain is built from TRBV12-5 and TRBJ2-7; 7 positions match TRBD1. Germline-derived CDR1 and CDR2 are LGHNT and FRNRAP. V was pared by 3 bases and J by 1 base, with 6 bases of the junction left unmatched. The CDR3 spans 15 residues. CDR3 coding DNA: TGTGCTAGTGGTTTCTTCCGGGACAGATCCTACGAGCAGTACTTC. Its protein product is CASGFFRDRSYEQYF.

In its sample, this clonotype was seen many times. The chain recombines TRBV6-1 with TRBJ1-2, with D perhaps matching TRBD1 (6 bases). CDR3 length equals 16 residues. Germline loops: CDR1 MNHNS, CDR2 SASEGT. V gave up 2 bases and J gave up 2 bases, with 15 bases separating them. CDR3 sequence reads: CASSEPGIGGNYGYTF. The CDR3 DNA is TGTGCCAGCAGTGAACCCGGTATAGGGGGGAACTATGGCTACACCTTC.

The chain joins TRBV6-2 or TRBV6-3 to TRBJ1-1; perhaps TRBD1 as D (6 bases). Germline CDR1 and CDR2: MNHEY and SVGEGT. This CDR3 comprises 14 residues. V was pared by 2 bases and J by 2 bases, with 9 bases between. In nucleotides, the CDR3 is TGTGCCAGCAGTTACGACAGGCCCAACACTGAAGCTTTCTTT. It is translated as CASSYDRPNTEAFF.

The chain links TRBV29-1 to TRBJ2-7; TRBD1 aligns across 7 bases. CDR1 SQVTM and CDR2 ANQGSEA come from the germline V gene. The CDR3 is made up of 15 amino acids. V shed 7 bases, J shed 2 bases, and the junction held 14 bases outside the gene matches. Here the CDR3 reads CSALGDNRGTYEQYF. The CDR3 bases are TGCAGCGCCCTAGGAGACAACAGGGGAACCTACGAGCAGTACTTC.

This clonotype came up many times. CDR3 bases: TGTGCCAGCAGCCCCGTGCAGGGGGCTGAAGCTTTCTTT. Translating it yields CASSPVQGAEAFF. J is TRBJ1-1 and V is TRBV16; 7 bases fit TRBD1. The V and J ends lost 4 bases and 6 bases, in that order; junction bases with no gene match: 5. Germline CDR1 reads KGHSY; CDR2 reads FQNENV. The CDR3 runs 13 residues.

This clonotype was detected ten times or more. The chain combines TRBV15 with TRBJ1-5; D not resolved. Germline V gene data show CDR1 as LNHNV and CDR2 as YYDKDF (reference sequence). The CDR3 spans 13 residues. The V end lost 0 bases, the J end lost 7 bases, and 7 bases lay between the germline ends. DNA for the CDR3: TGTGCCACCAGCAGAGATGTGGGGCAGCCCCAGCATTTT. It is translated as CATSRDVGQPQHF.

This clonotype was counted at least ten times. J is TRBJ2-7 and V is TRBV12-3 or TRBV12-4; D might be TRBD1 or TRBD2, each matching 6 bases. The CDR3 sequence is 16 residues long. The V gene lost 6 bases and the J gene lost 1 base, with 19 bases spanning the gap. The CDR3 protein is CASRTWVGGRSYEQYF. The CDR3 DNA reads TGTGCCAGCAGAACCTGGGTGGGGGGCAGGTCCTACGAGCAGTACTTC.

This clonotype was observed a handful of times. This sequence joins TRBV12-3 or TRBV12-4 and TRBJ1-1, with no clear D. The CDR3 has 15 residues. Trimming removed 5 bases from V and 7 bases from J, with 20 bases in between. The CDR3 nucleotides are TGTGCCAGCAGTCGAACTCTGACGAACTTGGGTGAAGCTTTCTTT. This gives the protein CASSRTLTNLGEAFF.

This clonotype was seen ten or more times. V gene TRBV5-1 combines with J gene TRBJ2-2, with a tentative D call TRBD1 (5 bases). The germline gives CDR1 SGHRS, CDR2 YFSETQ. CDR3 length: 15 residues. V shed 4 bases and J shed 0 bases, with 10 bases lying between them. CDR3 residues: CASSLTRANTGELFF. The DNA of the CDR3 is TGCGCCAGCAGCCTAACCAGGGCGAACACCGGGGAGCTGTTTTTT.

This clonotype was detected ten times or more. The chain carries TRBV4-1 and TRBJ2-5; 12 bases map to TRBD2. The germline V gene has CDR1 MGHRA and CDR2 YSYEKL. Trimming at V came to 1 base and at J to 6 bases, leaving 3 bases not matched to a gene. CDR3 length: 15 residues. CDR3 sequence: CASSQGTSGAQTQYF. In nucleotides, the CDR3 is TGCGCCAGCAGCCAAGGGACTAGCGGGGCCCAGACCCAGTACTTC.